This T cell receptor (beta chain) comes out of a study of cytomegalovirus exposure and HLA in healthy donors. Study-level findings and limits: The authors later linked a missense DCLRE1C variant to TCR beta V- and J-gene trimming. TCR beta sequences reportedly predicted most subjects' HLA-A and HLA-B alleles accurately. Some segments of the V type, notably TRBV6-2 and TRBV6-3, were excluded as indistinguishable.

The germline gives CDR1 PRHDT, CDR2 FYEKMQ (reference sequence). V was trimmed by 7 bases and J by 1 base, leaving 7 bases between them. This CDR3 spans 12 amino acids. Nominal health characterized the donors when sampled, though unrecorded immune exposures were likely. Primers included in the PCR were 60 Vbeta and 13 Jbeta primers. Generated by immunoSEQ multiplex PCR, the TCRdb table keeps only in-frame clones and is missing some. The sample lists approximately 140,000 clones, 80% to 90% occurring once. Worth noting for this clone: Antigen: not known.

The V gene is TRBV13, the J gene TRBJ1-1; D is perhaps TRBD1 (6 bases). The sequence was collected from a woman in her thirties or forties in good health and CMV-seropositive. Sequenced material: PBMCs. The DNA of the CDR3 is TGTGCCAGCACAGGGGCGAACACTGAAGCTTTCTTT. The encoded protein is CASTGANTEAFF.